Listed here are 29 T cell receptor beta chains from one sample, sequenced in a study of T cell changes during pregnancy in multiple sclerosis. Sequencing was performed with immunoSEQ multiplex PCR; in TCRdb, only in-frame clones are kept and a portion is missing. Among fewer than 85,000 clones listed, 90% to 95% were seen once. Specimen: peripheral blood, collected in the first trimester of pregnancy. Every receptor here comes from a female donor in good health, enrolled as a control in a pregnancy study.

The V call is TRBV5-6, the J call TRBJ1-4, with a tentative D call TRBD1 (6 bases). Between the trimmed V and J ends, which lost 3 bases and 3 bases, there was a span of 12 bases. In germline, CDR1 is SGHDT, CDR2 YYEEEE. This CDR3 contains 15 residues. The CDR3 DNA reads as TGTGCCAGCAGCTCCCGACAGGATCCTAATGAAAAACTGTTTTTT. Amino acids: CASSSRQDPNEKLFF. The full variable domain, in which reference TRBV5-6 and TRBJ1-4 provide the parts outside the CDR3, is DAGVTQSPTHLIKTRGQQVTLRCSPKSGHDTVSWYQQALGQGPQFIFQYYEEEERQRGNFPDRFSGHQFPNYSSELNVNALLLGDSALYLCASSSRQDPNEKLFFGSGTQLSVL.

The chain combines TRBV6-6 with TRBJ2-1, with D perhaps TRBD2 (5 bases). CDR1 and CDR2 from the germline V gene are MNHNY and SVGAGI (reference sequence). Trimming pared 6 bases from V and 1 base from J, leaving 13 bases between. The CDR3 extends over 15 amino acids. The CDR3 coding sequence is TGTGCCAGCAGCCTAGCCATCAGTTCCTACAATGAGCAGTTCTTC. Amino acids: CASSLAISSYNEQFF.

V gene TRBV5-1 combines with J gene TRBJ2-2; possibly TRBD1 for D (6 bases). Germline loops: CDR1 SGHRS, CDR2 YFSETQ. This CDR3 is built from 15 residues. Trimming pared 4 bases from V and 0 bases from J, leaving 10 bases between. CDR3 protein: CASSPGTPNTGELFF. The CDR3 DNA sequence: TGCGCCAGCAGCCCCGGGACACCGAACACCGGGGAGCTGTTTTTT.

V and J are TRBV2 and TRBJ1-5; 10 positions agree with TRBD1. With V trimmed by 4 bases and J by 3 bases, 3 bases remained unmatched. The germline V gene has CDR1 SNHLY and CDR2 FYNNEI. The CDR3 sequence is 15 residues long. CDR3 sequence: CASSADRGHNQPQHF. In nucleotides, the CDR3 is TGTGCCAGCAGTGCAGACAGGGGGCACAATCAGCCCCAGCATTTT.

The genes are TRBV7-2 and TRBJ2-6, with TRBD1 identical over 7 bases. The CDR3 totals 16 residues. Germline CDR1 reads SGHTA; CDR2 reads FQGNSA. The ends lost 5 bases at V and 3 bases at J; junction bases unmatched: 7. The CDR3 is CASSRTTGVGANVLTF. The CDR3 nucleotides read TGTGCCAGCAGCCGTACTACAGGGGTTGGGGCCAACGTCCTGACTTTC.

V usage is TRBV28 and J usage is TRBJ2-3; D unclear. Germline V gene sequence: CDR1 MDHEN, CDR2 SYDVKM. The CDR3 length is 12 residues. V lost 1 base and J 9 bases, leaving 8 bases between the germline ends. CDR3 in amino acids: CASSLYQFTQYF. DNA of the CDR3: TGTGCCAGCAGTTTATACCAGTTCACGCAGTATTTT.

This clone was recorded a few times. Other DNA sequences in the sample encode the same CDR3. This chain links TRBV27 with TRBJ1-5; D call uncertain. Deletions cut 0 bases from V and 4 bases from J, with 10 bases between. From germline, CDR1 is MNHEY and CDR2 SMNVEV (reference sequence). The CDR3 has 15 residues. As DNA, the CDR3 is TGTGCCAGCAGTTTATCATGGTCAGGTAATCAGCCCCAGCATTTT. It encodes CASSLSWSGNQPQHF.

The rearrangement uses TRBV27 and TRBJ2-3; 12 bases agree with TRBD2. Germline trimming cut 5 bases from V and 4 bases from J; bases unmatched to any gene: 7. The CDR3 has 16 residues. Germline V gene data show CDR1 as MNHEY and CDR2 as SMNVEV (reference sequence). The CDR3 loop reads CASSLSGLAGSDTQYF. The CDR3, as DNA: TGTGCCAGCAGTCTAAGCGGACTAGCGGGATCAGATACGCAGTATTTT.

This sequence joins TRBV5-4 and TRBJ2-4, with TRBD1 matching over 8 bases. The CDR3 has 14 amino acids. V shed 3 bases, J shed 6 bases, and the junction held 5 bases outside the gene matches. The germline gives CDR1 SGHNT, CDR2 YYREEE (reference sequence). The CDR3 DNA reads TGTGCCAGCAGCTCCCCCGACAGGGGAAACATTCAGTACTTC. Its protein is CASSSPDRGNIQYF.

This sequence joins TRBV6-5 and TRBJ2-1, with TRBD1 identical over 11 bases. J was trimmed by 2 bases and V by 6 bases; bases with no gene match: 3. The CDR3 sequence is 15 residues long. Germline CDR1 MNHEY, CDR2 SVGAGI. CDR3 nucleotide sequence: TGTGCCAGCAGACAGGGACAGGGGGCCTACAATGAGCAGTTCTTC. Translated: CASRQGQGAYNEQFF.

The rearrangement uses TRBV5-4 and TRBJ2-1; D remains ambiguous. CDR3 size: 15 residues. Germline values: CDR1 SGHNT, CDR2 YYREEE (reference sequence). Trimming shortened V by 4 bases and J by 6 bases, and 17 bases separated the two germline ends. For the CDR3, the DNA is TGTGCCAGCAGCCGATTAGCTCCCCCTATCAATGAGCAGTTCTTC. This gives the protein CASSRLAPPINEQFF. The entire variable domain, with the rest obtained from reference TRBV5-4 and TRBJ2-1, is as follows: ETGVTQSPTHLIKTRGQQVTLRCSSQSGHNTVSWYQQALGQGPQFIFQYYREEENGRGNFPPRFSGLQFPNYSSELNVNALELDDSALYLCASSRLAPPINEQFFGPGTRLTVL.

The rearrangement uses TRBV6-6 and TRBJ2-7; perhaps TRBD2 as D (6 bases). From germline, CDR1 is MNHNY and CDR2 SVGAGI (reference sequence). The CDR3 is 12 residues long. The V end lost 10 bases, the J end lost 3 bases, and 13 bases lay between the germline ends. CDR3 nucleotides: TGTGCCACGGGACTTAATGTCTACGAGCAGTACTTC. Translated: CATGLNVYEQYF.

A single count supports this clone. J is TRBJ2-2 and V is TRBV28; 8 nucleotides agree with TRBD1. The V and J ends lost 7 bases and 8 bases, in that order; junction bases with no gene match: 12. Germline V lookup: CDR1 MDHEN, CDR2 SYDVKM. CDR3 length: 15 amino acids. In DNA form, the CDR3 reads TGTGCCAGCACCACCCGCCGGACAGGGAAGGGGGAGCTGTTTTTT. It yields the protein CASTTRRTGKGELFF.

This clone was counted once. The V and J genes are TRBV10-3 and TRBJ2-7; 8 bases fit TRBD1. V dropped 6 bases and J dropped 9; count of bases not matched to a gene: 13. The CDR3 length is 14 residues. Germline V lookup: CDR1 ENHRY, CDR2 SYGVKD. The CDR3 sequence is CAIREAGTGSLQYF. CDR3 nucleotide sequence: TGTGCCATCAGGGAAGCCGGGACAGGTTCCTTGCAGTACTTC.

This CDR3 is CASSLGQGSYEQYF. For the CDR3, the DNA is TGCGCCAGCAGTCTCGGACAGGGATCCTACGAGCAGTACTTC. This chain uses TRBV23-1 with TRBJ2-7; 8 positions agree with TRBD1. TRBV23-1 belongs to the ORF category, with a function that is uncertain. V lost 4 bases and J lost 1; bases outside the gene matches: 3. There are 14 residues in the CDR3.

This clone was recorded only once. The J gene is TRBJ2-1, the V gene TRBV5-1; 10 bases match TRBD2. This CDR3 is built from 15 residues. In germline, CDR1 is SGHRS, CDR2 YFSETQ. J lost 8 bases, V lost 2 bases, and 7 bases had no gene match. In nucleotides, the CDR3 is TGCGCCAGCAGCTTTAGCCTAGCGGGAGAGGATGAGCAGTTCTTC. It encodes CASSFSLAGEDEQFF. Supplemented by reference TRBV5-1 and TRBJ2-1, the full variable domain reads KAGVTQTPRYLIKTRGQQVTLSCSPISGHRSVSWYQQTPGQGLQFLFEYFSETQRNKGNFPGRFSGRQFSNSRSEMNVSTLELGDSALYLCASSFSLAGEDEQFFGPGTRLTVL.

This rearrangement joins TRBV7-2 to TRBJ2-1, with TRBD1 as a possible D gene (7 bases). The CDR3 runs 12 residues. The germline V gene has CDR1 SGHTA and CDR2 FQGNSA. Trimming left V 1 base short and J 13 bases short, with 11 bases between. The CDR3 is CASSLGRGRQFF. DNA of the CDR3: TGTGCCAGCAGCTTAGGGAGGGGGCGTCAGTTCTTC.

V is TRBV15 and J is TRBJ2-5, with D unresolved. Germline V gene lookup returns CDR1 LNHNV and CDR2 YYDKDF (reference sequence). The CDR3 sequence is 16 residues long. The V end lost 5 bases, the J end lost 2 bases, and 18 bases lay between the germline ends. CDR3 nucleotide sequence: TGTGCCACCAGCTCAAGTGGCGGTCGGCTACAAGAGACCCAGTACTTC. Protein sequence: CATSSSGGRLQETQYF.

The rearrangement uses TRBV6-1 and TRBJ1-2; no clear D gene. This CDR3 spans 11 amino acids. The V and J ends lost 4 bases and 8 bases respectively, with 8 bases between them. The V gene's germline CDR1 is MNHNS and CDR2 SASEGT. As DNA, the CDR3 is TGTGCCAGCAGTGTAAAATCGGGCTACACCTTC. Amino acids: CASSVKSGYTF.

This chain connects TRBV10-3 to TRBJ1-1; D remains unclear. V gave up 3 bases and J gave up 0 bases, with 17 bases separating them. The CDR3 is made up of 17 amino acids. Germline assignment: CDR1 ENHRY and CDR2 SYGVKD. The CDR3 DNA follows: TGTGCCATCAGTGACCCGACGTTGGCCGACTTGAACACTGAAGCTTTCTTT. Translation: CAISDPTLADLNTEAFF.

The chain has TRBV21-1 and TRBJ2-3; the table's D gene call, TRBD1, was not cross checked with the DNA. TRBV21-1 represents a pseudogene. The CDR3 is 16 residues long. CDR3 coding DNA: TGTGCCAGCAGCAAAGGTAGTAGGACAGTCACAGATACGCAGTATTTT. It specifies CASSKGSRTVTDTQYF.

This rearrangement joins TRBV6-5 to TRBJ2-4; TRBD1 matches at 9 bases. Losses at the gene ends were 6 bases for V and 8 bases for J; bases not matched to a gene: 8. Germline CDR1 and CDR2: MNHEY and SVGAGI. The CDR3 length is 14 residues. In nucleotides, the CDR3 is TGTGCCAGCAGACCGGGACAGGGATGGGACATTCAGTACTTC. Its translation: CASRPGQGWDIQYF.

This chain uses TRBV25-1 with TRBJ1-5; a weak D match, TRBD1 (5 bases). V lost 3 bases, J lost 8 bases, and 14 bases lay in between. This CDR3 is built from 14 residues. Germline loops: CDR1 MGHDK, CDR2 SYGVNS. This CDR3 reads CASSESRDLEPQHF. The CDR3 DNA sequence: TGTGCCAGCAGTGAGAGCAGGGACTTGGAGCCCCAGCATTTT. Full variable domain (remainder filled in from reference TRBV25-1 and TRBJ1-5): EADIYQTPRYLVIGTGKKITLECSQTMGHDKMYWYQQDPGMELHLIHYSYGVNSTEKGDLSSESTVSRIRTEHFPLTLESARPSHTSQYLCASSESRDLEPQHFGDGTRLSIL.

The J gene is TRBJ1-2, the V gene TRBV18, with 8 bases aligning to TRBD1. The CDR3 has 13 residues. J was trimmed by 8 bases and V by 6 bases; bases with no gene match: 8. Per the germline V gene, CDR1 is KGHSH and CDR2 is LQKENI. CDR3 bases: TGTGCCAGCTCCCCGGACAGGGACGAAGGCTACACCTTC. It codes for CASSPDRDEGYTF. The full variable domain, with the rest looked up from reference TRBV18 and TRBJ1-2, is NAGVMQNPRHLVRRRGQEARLRCSPMKGHSHVYWYRQLPEEGLKFMVYLQKENIIDESGMPKERFSAEFPKEGPSILRIQQVVRGDSAAYFCASSPDRDEGYTFGSGTRLTVV.

The gene calls are TRBV2 and TRBJ1-3; D not certain. Germline-derived CDR1 and CDR2 are SNHLY and FYNNEI. CDR3 length equals 13 residues. DNA for the CDR3: TGTGCTACGGAGGGTCCAGAAGGAAACACCATATATTTT. Amino acid sequence: CATEGPEGNTIYF. The complete variable domain, with remaining parts taken from reference TRBV2 and TRBJ1-3, reads EPEVTQTPSHQVTQMGQEVILRCVPISNHLYFYWYRQILGQKVEFLVSFYNNEISEKSEIFDDQFSVERPDGSNFTLKIRSTKLEDSAMYFCATEGPEGNTIYFGEGSWLTVV.

J is TRBJ1-1 and V is TRBV2, with D possibly TRBD1 on 5 matching bases. Germline CDR1 and CDR2: SNHLY and FYNNEI. With 4 bases removed from V and 4 bases from J, the gap between germline ends came to 10 bases. The CDR3 is made up of 13 amino acids. CDR3 in amino acids: CASSGRRGTEAFF. Written as DNA, the CDR3 is TGTGCCAGCAGTGGACGGAGGGGCACTGAAGCTTTCTTT.

This clone appeared a single time. In DNA, the CDR3 is TGTGCCAGCAGCCCCACAGCACCAACTAATGAAAAACTGTTTTTT. It yields the protein CASSPTAPTNEKLFF. The rearrangement links TRBV7-9 to TRBJ1-4; D is uncertain. This CDR3 has 15 residues. Trimming took off 5 bases at V and 0 bases at J, with 10 bases between the two ends. Per the germline V gene, CDR1 is SEHNR and CDR2 is FQNEAQ (reference sequence).

The V call is TRBV5-1, the J call TRBJ2-1, with D maybe TRBD1 (7 bases). Germline lookup yields CDR1 SGHRS and CDR2 YFSETQ. The CDR3 extends over 15 amino acids. Trimming cost V 1 base and J 2 bases, with 10 bases left between them. The CDR3 nucleotides read TGCGCCAGCAGCTTGACAGGGGAGGCCTACAATGAGCAGTTCTTC. It yields the protein CASSLTGEAYNEQFF.

The V and J genes are TRBV27 and TRBJ1-5; D possibly corresponds to TRBD1 (5 bases). V lost 4 bases, J lost 6 bases, and 10 bases lay in between. The CDR3 has 13 amino acids. Germline CDR1 reads MNHEY; CDR2 reads SMNVEV (reference sequence). For the CDR3, the DNA is TGTGCCAGCAGTTCCTCAGGGATTCAGCCCCAGCATTTT. Protein product: CASSSSGIQPQHF.